This T cell receptor beta chain is from a study of blood T cell repertoires in COVID-19. About the research overall: Nucleic acid was either cDNA or gDNA, and it came from T cells, B-cell-depleted T cells, or PBMCs.

V shed 0 bases and J shed 3 bases, with 18 bases lying between them. CDR1 and CDR2 from the germline V gene are SEHNR and FQNEAQ (reference sequence). The CDR3 consists of 18 residues. In the original analysis: Amplification with reference gene primers provided the estimates of nucleated cell counts. Profiled with immunoSEQ multiplex PCR; TCRdb holds only in-frame clones, not every one. The V and J calls and clone size were taken over from that table, and D and trimming were inferred from the DNA. The sample holds approximately 66,000 clones, about 86% seen once. Sample: peripheral blood. The chain recombines TRBV7-9 with TRBJ2-1; maybe TRBD2 (7 bases). This clonotype was sampled from a man between 45 and 60 years old with active COVID-19. This CDR3 reads CASSLAAGAGDVYNEQFF. As DNA, the CDR3 is TGTGCCAGCAGCTTAGCCGCGGGGGCAGGAGATGTCTACAATGAGCAGTTCTTC.